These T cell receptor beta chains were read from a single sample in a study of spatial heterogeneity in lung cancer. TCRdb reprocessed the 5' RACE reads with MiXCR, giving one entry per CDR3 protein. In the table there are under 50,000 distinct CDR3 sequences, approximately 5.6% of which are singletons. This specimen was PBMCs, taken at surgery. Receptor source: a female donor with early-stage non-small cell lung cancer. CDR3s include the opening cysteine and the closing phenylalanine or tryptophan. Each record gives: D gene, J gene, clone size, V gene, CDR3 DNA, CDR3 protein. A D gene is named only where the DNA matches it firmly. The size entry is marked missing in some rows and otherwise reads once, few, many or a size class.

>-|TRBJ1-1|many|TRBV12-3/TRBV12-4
TGTGCCAGCAGTGTACGCAGGGGAGGGGGGCTTAGAATGAACACTGAAGCTTTCTTT
CASSVRRGGGLRMNTEAFF
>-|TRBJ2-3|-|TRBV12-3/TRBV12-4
TGTGCCAGCAGGTCCCCGAGGCAAGGCACAGATACGCAGTATTTT
CASRSPRQGTDTQYF
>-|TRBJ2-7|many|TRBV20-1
TGCAGTGCCCCCAGCGCCGACGAGCAGTACTTC
CSAPSADEQYF
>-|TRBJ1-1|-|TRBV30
TGTGCCTGGAGTGTAGGGAAAGGCGGCACTGAAGCTTTCTTT
CAWSVGKGGTEAFF
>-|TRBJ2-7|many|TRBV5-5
TGTGCCAGCAGCGGGGACATCTTCTACGAGCAGTACTTC
CASSGDIFYEQYF
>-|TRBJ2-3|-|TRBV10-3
TGTGCCATCAGTGAGCTTCATGTCAGGGGGGCTACAGATACGCAGTATTTT
CAISELHVRGATDTQYF
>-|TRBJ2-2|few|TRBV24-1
TGTGCCACCAGTGATCCTGCCAGGGGGGACACCGGGGAGCTGTTTTTT
CATSDPARGDTGELFF
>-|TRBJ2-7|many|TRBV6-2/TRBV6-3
TGTGCCAGCAGTTACCCACGACAGTCGTGGGCCTACGAGCAGTACTTC
CASSYPRQSWAYEQYF
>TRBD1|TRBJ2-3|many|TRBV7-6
TGTGCCAGCAGCTCGGACAGGGCTGGGACAGATACGCAGTATTTT
CASSSDRAGTDTQYF
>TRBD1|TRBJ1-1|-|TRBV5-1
TGCGCCAGCAGCTTGGCAGGGGGCTTAATCCCTGAAGCTTTCTTT
CASSLAGGLIPEAFF
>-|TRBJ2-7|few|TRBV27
TGTGCCAGCACCCGTGGGACGGGATACGAGCAGTACTTC
CASTRGTGYEQYF
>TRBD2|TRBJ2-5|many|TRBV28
TGTGCCAGCAGTTCGGGACTAGCGGGGAGGCAAGAGACCCAGTACTTC
CASSSGLAGRQETQYF
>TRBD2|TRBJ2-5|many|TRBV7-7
TGTGCCAGCAGCCCCGAAGCGGGAGGAGAGACCCAGTACTTC
CASSPEAGGETQYF